What follows is one T cell receptor beta chain and its context. Some clones are missing from TCRdb's copy, which holds only in-frame ones; the method was immunoSEQ multiplex PCR. In the table there are approximately 130,000 clones, approximately 86% of which are singletons. The record originates from a study of blood T cell repertoires in COVID-19. The overall study: Samples representing acute and convalescent COVID-19 were sourced from the United States, Italy and Spain. T cells, B-cell-depleted T cells, or PBMCs provided the cDNA or gDNA that served as material.

This sequence was found in a woman in her forties or fifties who had recovered from COVID-19. Material for sequencing was peripheral blood.

The CDR3 spells CASSYRHSASGSYEQYF. In nucleotides, the CDR3 is TGTGCCAGCAGCTATCGCCATTCCGCTAGCGGGAGCTACGAGCAGTACTTC. The rearrangement joins TRBV7-2 to TRBJ2-7, with TRBD2 matching over 10 bases. In germline, CDR1 is SGHTA, CDR2 FQGNSA. The CDR3 extends over 17 amino acids. After removal of 4 bases from V and 3 bases from J, the junction contained 12 bases not matched to a gene.